Sequencing of this T cell receptor (beta chain) was carried out in a study of radiation and T cells in renal cell carcinoma. CDR1 is LNHDA, CDR2 SQIVND, per germline (reference sequence). There are 15 residues in the CDR3. Losses at the gene ends were 5 bases for V and 4 bases for J; bases not matched to a gene: 7. A note on this clone: The target antigen is unknown.

Using immunoSEQ multiplex PCR, the repertoire was profiled, and TCRdb retains in-frame clones only, with some absent. The table records just under 80,000 clones, just over 85% of them present only once. General observations from the study: From baseline, blood top tumor clonotypes peaked at 2 weeks post-radiation.

As for time point: blood 2 weeks post-SBRT. Treatment noted: 15 Gy SBRT to primary tumor, nephrectomy 4 weeks later. The TCR comes from a woman between 50 and 59 years old with renal cell carcinoma. The chain combines TRBV19 with TRBJ2-5; 10 nucleotides match TRBD2. The source was blood, collected from a patient whose treatment included radiotherapy and nephrectomy. The DNA for the CDR3 is TGTGCCAGTAGTTCAATTTGGACTAGCGGAGAGACCCAGTACTTC. Its protein is CASSSIWTSGETQYF.